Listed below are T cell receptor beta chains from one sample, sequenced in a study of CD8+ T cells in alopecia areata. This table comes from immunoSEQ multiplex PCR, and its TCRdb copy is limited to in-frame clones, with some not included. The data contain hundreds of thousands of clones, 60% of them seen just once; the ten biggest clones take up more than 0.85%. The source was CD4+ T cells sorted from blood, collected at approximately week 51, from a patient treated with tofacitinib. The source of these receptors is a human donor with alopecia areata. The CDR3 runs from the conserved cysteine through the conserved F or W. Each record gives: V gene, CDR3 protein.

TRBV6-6 CASSFPSNQPQHF
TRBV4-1 CASSQSGRGEEKLFF
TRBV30 CAWSGTYRNSPLHF
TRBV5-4 CASSSGQKNTGELFF
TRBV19 CASSPPGKGGYEQYF
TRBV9 CASSAQLNSYEQYF
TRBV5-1 CASSPSGAYEQYF
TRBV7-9 CASSLRGDEQFF
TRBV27 CASSPRLALYEQYF
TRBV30 CASLVSGWGYTF
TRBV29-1 CSVEPSRGNTEAFF
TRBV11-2 CASSLEGAGAEAFF
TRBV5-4 CASRSPLLTRSNQPQHF
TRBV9 CASSVEGAGENNEQFF
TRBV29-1 CSVDGTRGWETQYF
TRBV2 CASSETRNTDTQYF
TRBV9 CASSVEGASGNTIYF
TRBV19 CASSIGKGAENTEAFF
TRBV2 CASSRRDSYEQYF
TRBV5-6 CASSFDRTETQYF
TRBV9 CASSVGQGTYGYTF
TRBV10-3 CAISEGLAGITDTQYF
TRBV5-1 CASSLGQGQETQYF
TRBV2 CASIPAGARYGYTF
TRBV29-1 CSVAALPGQGNTEAFF
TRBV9 CASSDRANTEAFF
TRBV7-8 CASSRTGGNTEAFF
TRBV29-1 CSDRQGSSYNEQFF
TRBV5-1 CASSLGLQGTDTQYF
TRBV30 CAWSNPRNTEAFF
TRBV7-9 CASSRAGILYEQYF
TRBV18 CASSSNYGYTF
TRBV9 CASSGEETGFGETQYF
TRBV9 CASSPWTGGEPHGYTF
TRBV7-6 CASSRGQFYEQYF
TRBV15 CATSRDGGNSYNEQFF
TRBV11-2 CASSQSGTGLNTGELFF
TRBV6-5 CASSLGLAGVGEQYF
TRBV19 CASSISGFASEPQHF
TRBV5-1 CASSSGPLVGTQYF
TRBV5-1 CASSLGVRAATDEQYF
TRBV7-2 CASSLASGAQETQYF
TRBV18 CASSPQRDFLTF
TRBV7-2 CASSLQGKSYNEQFF
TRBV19 CASKWSPNTEAFF
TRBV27 CASSSRGRSTGELFF
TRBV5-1 CASSLEAARAQKLFF
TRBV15 CATSRFGQGANYGYTF
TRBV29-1 CSVESPTGAGNIQYF
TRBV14 CASSQVAGRGTEAFF
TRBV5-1 CASSLAGTSGETQYF
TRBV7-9 CASSPGGGRRDDEQFF
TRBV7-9 CASSLGGGRLGEQYF
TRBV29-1 CSVEMNTEAFF
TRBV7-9 CASSLEQGTDTQYF